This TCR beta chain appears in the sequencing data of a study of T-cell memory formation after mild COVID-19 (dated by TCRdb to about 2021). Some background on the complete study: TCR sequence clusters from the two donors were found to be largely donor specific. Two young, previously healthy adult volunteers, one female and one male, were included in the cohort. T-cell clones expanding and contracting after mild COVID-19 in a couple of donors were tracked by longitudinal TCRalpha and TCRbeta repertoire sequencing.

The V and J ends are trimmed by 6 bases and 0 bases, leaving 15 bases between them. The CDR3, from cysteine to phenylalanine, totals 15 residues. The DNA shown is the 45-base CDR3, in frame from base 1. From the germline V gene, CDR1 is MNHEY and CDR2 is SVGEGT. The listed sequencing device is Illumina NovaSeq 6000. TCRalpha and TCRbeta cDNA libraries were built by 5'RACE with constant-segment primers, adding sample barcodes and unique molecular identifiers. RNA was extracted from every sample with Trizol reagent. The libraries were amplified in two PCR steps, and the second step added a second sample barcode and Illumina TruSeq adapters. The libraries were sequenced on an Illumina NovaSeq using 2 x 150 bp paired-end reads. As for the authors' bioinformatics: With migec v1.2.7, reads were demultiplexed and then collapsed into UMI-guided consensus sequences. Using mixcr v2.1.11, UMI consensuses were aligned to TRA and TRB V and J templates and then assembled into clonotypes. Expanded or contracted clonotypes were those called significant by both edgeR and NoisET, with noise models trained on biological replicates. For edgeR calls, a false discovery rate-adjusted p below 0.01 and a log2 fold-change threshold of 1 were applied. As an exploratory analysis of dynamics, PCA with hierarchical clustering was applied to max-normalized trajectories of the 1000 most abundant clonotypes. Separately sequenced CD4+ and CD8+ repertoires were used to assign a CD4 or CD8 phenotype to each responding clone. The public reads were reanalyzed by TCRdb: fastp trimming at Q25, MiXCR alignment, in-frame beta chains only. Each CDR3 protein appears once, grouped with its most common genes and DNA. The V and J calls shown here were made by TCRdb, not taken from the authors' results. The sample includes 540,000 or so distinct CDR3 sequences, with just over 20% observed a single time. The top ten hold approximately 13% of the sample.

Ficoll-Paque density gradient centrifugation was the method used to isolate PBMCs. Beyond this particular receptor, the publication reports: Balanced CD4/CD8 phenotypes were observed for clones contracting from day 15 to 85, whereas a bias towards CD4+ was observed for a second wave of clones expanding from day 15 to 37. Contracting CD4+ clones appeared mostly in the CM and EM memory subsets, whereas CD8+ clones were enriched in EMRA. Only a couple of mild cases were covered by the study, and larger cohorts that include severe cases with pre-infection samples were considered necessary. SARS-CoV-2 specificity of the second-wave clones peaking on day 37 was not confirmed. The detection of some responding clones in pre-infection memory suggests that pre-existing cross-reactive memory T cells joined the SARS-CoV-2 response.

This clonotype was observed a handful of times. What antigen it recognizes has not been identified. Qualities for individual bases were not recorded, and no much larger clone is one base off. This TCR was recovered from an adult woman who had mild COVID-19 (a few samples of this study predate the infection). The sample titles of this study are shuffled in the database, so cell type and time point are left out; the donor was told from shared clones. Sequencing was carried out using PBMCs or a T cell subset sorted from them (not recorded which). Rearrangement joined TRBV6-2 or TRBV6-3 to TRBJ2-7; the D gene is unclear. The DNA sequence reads TGTGCCAGCAGCCTGATCCTCACGAACTCCTACGAGCAGTACTTC. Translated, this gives CASSLILTNSYEQYF.